The next 3 T cell receptor beta chains were all read from a single sample in a study of blood T cells in healthy people across ages. A sample-barcoded 5' primer and a J-beta primer mix were used in a second PCR of roughly 7 to 11 cycles. TCRdb passed the 5' RACE reads through MiXCR, listing each CDR3 protein once. The data show around 700,000 distinct CDR3 sequences, 25% seen once. The data also belong to a second study, concerning T cells of mothers and their children.

The specimen sequenced was blood. These TCRs come from a boy aged 5-17 years in good health.

A few counts support this clonotype. The gene calls are TRBV10-3 and TRBJ2-1; TRBD2 matches 8 bases. V trimming: 5 bases; J trimming: 4 bases; junction bases outside the gene matches: 4. Germline V lookup: CDR1 ENHRY, CDR2 SYGVKD. The CDR3 totals 14 residues. CDR3 sequence reads: CAISLAGGYNEQFF. CDR3 nucleotides: TGTGCCATCAGTTTGGCGGGAGGTTACAATGAGCAGTTCTTC.

This clonotype was counted only a few times. The chain couples TRBV6-5 to TRBJ1-4; 7 bases align to TRBD1. Germline V CDR1 and CDR2: MNHEY, SVGAGI. Trimming cost V 2 bases and J 3 bases; bases outside gene matches: 9. The CDR3 is made up of 17 amino acids. The CDR3: CASSYRTGAGANEKLFF. The CDR3 DNA sequence: TGTGCCAGCAGTTACCGAACAGGGGCAGGGGCTAATGAAAAACTGTTTTTT.

The chain has TRBV4-2 and TRBJ2-5, with 9 bases aligning to TRBD1. The germline V gene has CDR1 LGHNA and CDR2 YNFKEQ. Germline trimming cut 3 bases from V and 7 bases from J; bases unmatched to any gene: 9. This CDR3 region has 15 residues. CDR3 bases: TGTGCCAGCAGCCAGATACAGGGGGCAGGTGGGACCCAGTACTTC. Translated, it gives CASSQIQGAGGTQYF.